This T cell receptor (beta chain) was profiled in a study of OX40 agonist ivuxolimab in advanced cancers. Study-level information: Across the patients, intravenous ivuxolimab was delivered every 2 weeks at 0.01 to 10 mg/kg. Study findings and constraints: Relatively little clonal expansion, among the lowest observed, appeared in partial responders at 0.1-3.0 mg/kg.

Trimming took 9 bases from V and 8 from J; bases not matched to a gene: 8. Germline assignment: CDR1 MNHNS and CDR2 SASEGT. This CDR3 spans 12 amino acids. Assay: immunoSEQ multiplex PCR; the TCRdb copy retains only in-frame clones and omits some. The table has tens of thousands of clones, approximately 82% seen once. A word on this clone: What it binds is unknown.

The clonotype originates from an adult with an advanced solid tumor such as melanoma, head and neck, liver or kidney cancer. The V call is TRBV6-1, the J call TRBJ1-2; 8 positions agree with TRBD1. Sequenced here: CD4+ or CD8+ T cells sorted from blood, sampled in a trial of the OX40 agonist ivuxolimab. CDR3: CASTDRGGGYTF. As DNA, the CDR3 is TGTGCCAGTACCGACAGGGGTGGAGGCTACACCTTC.